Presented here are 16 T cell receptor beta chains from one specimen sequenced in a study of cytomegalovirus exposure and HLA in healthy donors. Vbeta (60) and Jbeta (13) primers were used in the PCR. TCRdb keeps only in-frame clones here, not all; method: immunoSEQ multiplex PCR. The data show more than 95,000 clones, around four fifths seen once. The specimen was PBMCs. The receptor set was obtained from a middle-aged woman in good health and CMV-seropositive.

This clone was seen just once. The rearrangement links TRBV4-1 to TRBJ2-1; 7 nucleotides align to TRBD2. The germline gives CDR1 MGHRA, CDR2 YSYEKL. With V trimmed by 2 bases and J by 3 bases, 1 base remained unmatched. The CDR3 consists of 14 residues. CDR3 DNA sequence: TGCGCCAGCAGCCAAACTAGCGTCTACAATGAGCAGTTCTTC. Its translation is CASSQTSVYNEQFF.

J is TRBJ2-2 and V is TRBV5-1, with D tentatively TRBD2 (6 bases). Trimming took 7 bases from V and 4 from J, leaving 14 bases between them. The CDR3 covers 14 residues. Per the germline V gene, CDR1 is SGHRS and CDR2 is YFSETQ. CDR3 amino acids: CASHAGGITGELFF. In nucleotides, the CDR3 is TGCGCCAGCCACGCGGGCGGGATCACCGGGGAGCTGTTTTTT.

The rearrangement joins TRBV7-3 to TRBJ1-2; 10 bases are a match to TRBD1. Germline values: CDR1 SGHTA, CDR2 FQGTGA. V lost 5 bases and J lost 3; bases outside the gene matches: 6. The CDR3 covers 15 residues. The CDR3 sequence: CASSPDGTGDYGYTF. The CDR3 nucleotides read TGTGCCAGCAGCCCAGACGGGACAGGGGACTATGGCTACACCTTC.

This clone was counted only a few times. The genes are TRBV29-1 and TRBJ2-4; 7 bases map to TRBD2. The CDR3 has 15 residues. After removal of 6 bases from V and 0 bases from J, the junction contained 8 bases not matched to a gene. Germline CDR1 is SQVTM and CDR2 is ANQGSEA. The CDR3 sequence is CSVAGVGLAKNIQYF. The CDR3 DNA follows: TGCAGCGTGGCGGGGGTAGGTCTAGCCAAAAACATTCAGTACTTC.

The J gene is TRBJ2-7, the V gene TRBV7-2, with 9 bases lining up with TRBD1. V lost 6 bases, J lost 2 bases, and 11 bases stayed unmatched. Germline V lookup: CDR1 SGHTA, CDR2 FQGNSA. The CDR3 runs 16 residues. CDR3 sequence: CASRIRGGDRAYEQYF. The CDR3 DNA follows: TGTGCCAGCAGGATTAGGGGAGGGGACAGGGCCTACGAGCAGTACTTC.

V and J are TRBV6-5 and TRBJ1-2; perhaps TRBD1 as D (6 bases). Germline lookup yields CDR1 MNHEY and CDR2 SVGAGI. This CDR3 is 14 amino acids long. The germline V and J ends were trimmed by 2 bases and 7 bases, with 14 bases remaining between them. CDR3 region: CASSYSGGRCGYTF. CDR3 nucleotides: TGTGCCAGCAGTTACAGTGGGGGCAGGTGTGGCTACACCTTC.

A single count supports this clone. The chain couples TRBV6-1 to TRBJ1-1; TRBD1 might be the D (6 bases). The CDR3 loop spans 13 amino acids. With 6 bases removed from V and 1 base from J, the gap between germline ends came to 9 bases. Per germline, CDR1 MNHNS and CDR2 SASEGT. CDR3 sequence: CASSRTENTEAFF. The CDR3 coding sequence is TGTGCCAGCAGCCGGACAGAGAACACTGAAGCTTTCTTT.

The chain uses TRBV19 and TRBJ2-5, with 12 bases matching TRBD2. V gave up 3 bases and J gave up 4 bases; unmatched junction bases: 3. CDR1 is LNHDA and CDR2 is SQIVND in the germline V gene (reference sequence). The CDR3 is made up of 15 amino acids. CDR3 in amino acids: CASSIGLAGRETQYF. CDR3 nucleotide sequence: TGTGCCAGTAGTATCGGACTAGCGGGACGAGAGACCCAGTACTTC. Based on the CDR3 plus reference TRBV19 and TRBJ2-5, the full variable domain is DGGITQSPKYLFRKEGQNVTLSCEQNLNHDAMYWYRQDPGQGLRLIYYSQIVNDFQKGDIAEGYSVSREKKESFPLTVTSAQKNPTAFYLCASSIGLAGRETQYFGPGTRLLVL.

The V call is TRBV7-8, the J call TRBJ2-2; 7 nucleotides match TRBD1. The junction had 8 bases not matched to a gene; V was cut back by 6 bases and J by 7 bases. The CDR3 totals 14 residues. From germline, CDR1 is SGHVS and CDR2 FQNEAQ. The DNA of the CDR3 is TGTGCCAGCAGTTATCGAACAGGGGACGGGGAGCTGTTTTTT. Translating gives CASSYRTGDGELFF.

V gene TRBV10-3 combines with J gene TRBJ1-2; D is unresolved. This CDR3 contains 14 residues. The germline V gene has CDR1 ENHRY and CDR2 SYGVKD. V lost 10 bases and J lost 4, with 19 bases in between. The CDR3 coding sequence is TGTGCCACCTACGGCGGAGGGATCGCCTATGGCTACACCTTC. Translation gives CATYGGGIAYGYTF.

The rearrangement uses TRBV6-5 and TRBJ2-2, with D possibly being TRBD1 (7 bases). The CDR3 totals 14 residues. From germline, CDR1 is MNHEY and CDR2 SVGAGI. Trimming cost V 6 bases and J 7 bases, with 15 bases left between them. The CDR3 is CASRRRQGLGELFF. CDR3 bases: TGTGCCAGCAGAAGGCGACAGGGACTCGGGGAGCTGTTTTTT.

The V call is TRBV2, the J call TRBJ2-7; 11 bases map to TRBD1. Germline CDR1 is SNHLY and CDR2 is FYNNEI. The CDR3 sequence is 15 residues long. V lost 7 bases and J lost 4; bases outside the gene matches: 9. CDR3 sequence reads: CASTPGTGGTYEQYF. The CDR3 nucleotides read TGTGCCAGCACCCCAGGGACAGGGGGGACTTACGAGCAGTACTTC. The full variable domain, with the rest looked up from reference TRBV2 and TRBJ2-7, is EPEVTQTPSHQVTQMGQEVILRCVPISNHLYFYWYRQILGQKVEFLVSFYNNEISEKSEIFDDQFSVERPDGSNFTLKIRSTKLEDSAMYFCASTPGTGGTYEQYFGPGTRLTVT.

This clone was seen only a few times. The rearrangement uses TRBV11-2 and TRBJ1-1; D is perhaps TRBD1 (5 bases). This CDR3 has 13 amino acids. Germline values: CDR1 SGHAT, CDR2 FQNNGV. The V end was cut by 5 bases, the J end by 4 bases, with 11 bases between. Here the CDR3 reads CASSPGHITEAFF. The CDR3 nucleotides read TGTGCCAGCAGCCCTGGACATATCACTGAAGCTTTCTTT.

CDR3 sequence: CAWSVRQGAGEKLFF. For the CDR3, the DNA is TGTGCCTGGAGTGTACGACAGGGGGCAGGGGAAAAACTGTTTTTT. V usage is TRBV30 and J usage is TRBJ1-4, with 10 bases matching TRBD1. The CDR3 runs 15 residues. Germline V gene data show CDR1 as GTSNPN and CDR2 as SVGIG (reference sequence). V lost 0 bases to trimming and J lost 8 bases; unmatched junction nucleotides: 6.

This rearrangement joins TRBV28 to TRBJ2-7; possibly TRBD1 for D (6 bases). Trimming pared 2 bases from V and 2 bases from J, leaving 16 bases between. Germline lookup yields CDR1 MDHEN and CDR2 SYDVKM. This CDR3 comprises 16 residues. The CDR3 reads CASSLPTGLGTYEQYF. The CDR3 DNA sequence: TGTGCCAGCAGTTTACCTACAGGGCTGGGTACCTACGAGCAGTACTTC.

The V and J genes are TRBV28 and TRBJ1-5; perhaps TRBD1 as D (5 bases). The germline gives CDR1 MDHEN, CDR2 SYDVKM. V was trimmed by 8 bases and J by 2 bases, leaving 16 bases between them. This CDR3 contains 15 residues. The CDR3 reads CASGRGYEGNQPQHF. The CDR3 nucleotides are TGTGCCAGCGGAAGGGGATATGAAGGCAATCAGCCCCAGCATTTT.